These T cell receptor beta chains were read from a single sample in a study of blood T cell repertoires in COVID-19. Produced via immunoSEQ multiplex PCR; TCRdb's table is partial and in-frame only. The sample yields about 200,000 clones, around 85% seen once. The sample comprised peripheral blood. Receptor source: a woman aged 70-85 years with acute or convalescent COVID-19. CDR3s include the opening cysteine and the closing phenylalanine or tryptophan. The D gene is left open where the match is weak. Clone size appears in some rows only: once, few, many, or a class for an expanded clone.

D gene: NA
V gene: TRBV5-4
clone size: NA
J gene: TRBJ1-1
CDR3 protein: CASSLGGRTEAFF
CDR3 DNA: TGTGCCAGCAGCTTGGGGGGGCGCACTGAAGCTTTCTTT

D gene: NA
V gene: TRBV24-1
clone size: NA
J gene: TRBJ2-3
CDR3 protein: CATSDPSGTDTQYF
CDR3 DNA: TGTGCCACCAGTGACCCTTCAGGGACAGATACGCAGTATTTT

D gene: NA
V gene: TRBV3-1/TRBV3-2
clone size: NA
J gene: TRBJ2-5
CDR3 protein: CASSQDRKTQYF
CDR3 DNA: TGTGCCAGCAGCCAAGATAGAAAGACCCAGTACTTC

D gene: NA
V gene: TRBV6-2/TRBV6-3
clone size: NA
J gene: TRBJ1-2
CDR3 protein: CASSQGRTVGYTF
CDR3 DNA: TGTGCCAGCAGTCAGGGGCGGACGGTGGGCTACACCTTC

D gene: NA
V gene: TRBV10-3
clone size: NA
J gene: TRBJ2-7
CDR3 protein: CAISSTQTYEQYF
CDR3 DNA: TGTGCCATCAGTTCGACTCAAACCTACGAGCAGTACTTC

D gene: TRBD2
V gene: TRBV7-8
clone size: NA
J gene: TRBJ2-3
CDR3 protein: CASSLSRPGTSGRARDTQYF
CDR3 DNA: TGTGCCAGCAGCTTATCCCGGCCTGGGACTAGCGGGAGGGCGAGGGATACGCAGTATTTT

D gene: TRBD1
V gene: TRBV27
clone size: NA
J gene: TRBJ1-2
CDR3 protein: CASRQGSNYGYTF
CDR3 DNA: TGTGCCAGCAGACAGGGGTCTAACTATGGCTACACCTTC

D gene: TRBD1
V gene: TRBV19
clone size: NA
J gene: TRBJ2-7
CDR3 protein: CASSIVPGTGDVEQYF
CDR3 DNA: TGTGCCAGTAGTATAGTTCCCGGGACAGGGGACGTCGAGCAGTACTTC

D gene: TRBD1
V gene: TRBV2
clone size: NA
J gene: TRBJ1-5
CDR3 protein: CASSGGTGQSQHF
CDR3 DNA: TGTGCCAGCAGTGGGGGGACAGGGCAGTCCCAGCATTTT

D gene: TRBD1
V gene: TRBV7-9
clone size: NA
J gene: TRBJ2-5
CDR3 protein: CASSLTGGETQYF
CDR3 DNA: TGTGCCAGCAGCCTCACAGGGGGAGAGACCCAGTACTTC

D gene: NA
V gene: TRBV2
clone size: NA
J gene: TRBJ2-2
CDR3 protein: CASSRSGSNTGELFF
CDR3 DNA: TGTGCCAGCAGCCGCAGCGGTAGTAACACCGGGGAGCTGTTTTTT

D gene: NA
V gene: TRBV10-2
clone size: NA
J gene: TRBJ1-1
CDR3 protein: CASLGQYSTEAFF
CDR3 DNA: TGCGCCAGCCTCGGACAGTACTCAACTGAAGCTTTCTTT

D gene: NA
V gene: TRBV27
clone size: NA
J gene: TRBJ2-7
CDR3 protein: CASSLIRGEQYF
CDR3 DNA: TGTGCCAGCAGTTTAATCAGGGGAGAGCAGTACTTC

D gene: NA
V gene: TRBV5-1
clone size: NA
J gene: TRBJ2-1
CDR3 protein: CASSLGQRLRNEQFF
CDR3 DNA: TGCGCCAGCAGCTTAGGACAGCGACTCAGAAATGAGCAGTTCTTC

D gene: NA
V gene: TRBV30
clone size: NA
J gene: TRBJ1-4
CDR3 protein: CATLATNEKLFF
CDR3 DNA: TGTGCCACTCTTGCAACTAATGAAAAACTGTTTTTT

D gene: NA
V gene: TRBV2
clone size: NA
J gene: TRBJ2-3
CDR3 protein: CASSFSSSSTDTQYF
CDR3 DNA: TGTGCCAGCAGTTTCTCTAGCTCTAGCACAGATACGCAGTATTTT

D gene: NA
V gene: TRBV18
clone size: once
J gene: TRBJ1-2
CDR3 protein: CASSPVFGNYGYTF
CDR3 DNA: TGTGCCAGCTCACCGGTGTTCGGTAACTATGGCTACACCTTC

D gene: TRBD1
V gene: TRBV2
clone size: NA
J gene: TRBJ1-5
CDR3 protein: CASSPGTGVDQPQHF
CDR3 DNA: TGTGCCAGCAGTCCTGGGACAGGAGTCGATCAGCCCCAGCATTTT

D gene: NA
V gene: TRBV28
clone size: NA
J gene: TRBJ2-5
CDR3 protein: CASSLGGSAGETQYF
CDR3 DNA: TGTGCCAGCAGTTTGGGAGGCAGCGCGGGAGAGACCCAGTACTTC